The clone carrying this T cell receptor beta chain was detected a few times. The data were obtained in a study of patients and donors after allogeneic stem cell transplantation. The germline CDR1 and CDR2 sequences are DFQATT and SNEGSKA (reference sequence). The CDR3 extends over 12 amino acids. The V gene lost 5 bases and the J gene lost 6 bases, with 14 bases spanning the gap. Via MiXCR, TCRdb re-called the RT-PCR reads, giving one row per CDR3 protein. The repertoire holds about 87,000 distinct CDR3 sequences, with around 5% as singletons. This TCR was recovered from a human donor who was either an allogeneic HSCT recipient or a stem cell or donor lymphocyte infusion donor (not recorded which). It is not recorded whose cells these are; they may come from a transplant donor. The chain has TRBV20-1 and TRBJ2-7; D unclear. Sequencing was carried out using blood, either unsorted or a sorted T cell fraction (not recorded which). CDR3 sequence reads: CSASGWYSEQYF. The CDR3 nucleotides are TGCAGTGCTTCTGGTTGGTACAGCGAGCAGTACTTC.